This TCR beta chain was sequenced in a study of Ad26.COV2.S vaccination and SARS-CoV-2 variants. Study-wide background: Of the COV1001 trial arms, the Ad26.COV2.S arm included the donor.

Produced via immunoSEQ multiplex PCR; TCRdb's table is partial and in-frame only. The sample lists roughly 400,000 clones, roughly 90% occurring once. The CDR3 has 18 amino acids. From germline, CDR1 is LGHDT and CDR2 YNNKEL (reference sequence). With 4 bases clipped from V and 2 bases from J, the junction kept 9 bases outside the gene matches. Specified treatment: roughly 20 received Ad26.COV2.S at low or high dose, single or two shots; a few received placebo; per-sample allocation not given. Sampling was performed 63 days after the first vaccine or placebo injection. The chain combines TRBV3-1 (or the pseudogene TRBV3-2) with TRBJ2-2, with 11 bases fitting TRBD2. This sample comprised peripheral blood, obtained in a trial of Ad26.COV2.S vaccine versus placebo. This TCR derives from a person between 18 and 59 years old who received the Ad26.COV2.S COVID-19 vaccine or a placebo. The CDR3 sequence is CASSPSPGLAVNTGELFF. The CDR3 DNA sequence: TGTGCCAGCAGCCCGTCTCCGGGACTAGCGGTTAACACCGGGGAGCTGTTTTTT.